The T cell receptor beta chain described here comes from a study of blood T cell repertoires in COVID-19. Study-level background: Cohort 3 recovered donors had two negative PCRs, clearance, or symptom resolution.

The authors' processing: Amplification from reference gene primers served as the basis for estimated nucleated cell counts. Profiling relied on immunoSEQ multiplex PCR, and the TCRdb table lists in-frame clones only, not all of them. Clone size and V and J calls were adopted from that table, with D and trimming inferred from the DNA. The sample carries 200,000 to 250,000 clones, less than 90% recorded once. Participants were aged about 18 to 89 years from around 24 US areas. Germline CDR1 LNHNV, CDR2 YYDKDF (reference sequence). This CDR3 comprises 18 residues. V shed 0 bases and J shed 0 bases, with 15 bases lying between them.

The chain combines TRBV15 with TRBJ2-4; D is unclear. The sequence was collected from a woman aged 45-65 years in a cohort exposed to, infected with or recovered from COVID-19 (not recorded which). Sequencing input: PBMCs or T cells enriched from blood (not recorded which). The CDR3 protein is CATSRDTLGNLAKNIQYF. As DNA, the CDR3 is TGTGCCACCAGCAGAGATACCCTAGGAAATCTAGCCAAAAACATTCAGTACTTC.